A selection of T cell receptor beta chains follows, all from one sample in a study of OX40 agonist ivuxolimab in advanced cancers. The table came from immunoSEQ multiplex PCR; TCRdb's copy has only in-frame clones and leaves some out. The data hold 15,000 or so clones, with roughly 88% observed a single time. The sequencing here drew on CD4+ or CD8+ T cells sorted from blood, taken in a trial of the OX40 agonist ivuxolimab. These receptors originate from an adult with an advanced solid tumor such as melanoma, head and neck, liver or kidney cancer. CDR3s include the opening cysteine and the closing phenylalanine or tryptophan. Fields, in order: clone size, J gene, V gene, D gene, CDR3 DNA, CDR3 protein. A D gene is named only where the DNA matches it firmly. Clone size is given for some rows only: seen once, a few or many times, or a class if the clone is expanded.

-	TRBJ2-2	TRBV7-6	-	TGTGCCAGCAGCCCCTTCGGGGGGAACACCGGGGAGCTGTTTTTT	CASSPFGGNTGELFF
-	TRBJ2-1	TRBV5-1	TRBD2	TGCGCCAGCAGGGCTAGCGGCTACAATGAGCAGTTCTTC	CASRASGYNEQFF
-	TRBJ2-5	TRBV10-3	-	TGTGCCATCAGGACACACGGGGGCCAAGAGACCCAGTACTTC	CAIRTHGGQETQYF
-	TRBJ2-7	TRBV28	TRBD2	TGTGCCACCCGAGCGGGAGGGCCCCTGGGGAGCTCCTACGAGCAGTACTTC	CATRAGGPLGSSYEQYF
-	TRBJ2-5	TRBV6-6	-	TGTGCCAGCAAGGGGGCGGGAGCAGGGGAGCAGTACTTC	CASKGAGAGEQYF
-	TRBJ2-1	TRBV13	-	TGTGCCAGCAGCCCGGGCTTCACCGAGCAGTTCTTC	CASSPGFTEQFF
-	TRBJ2-1	TRBV11-3	-	TGTGCCAGCAGAGGGGATCCTCACAATGAGCAGTTCTTC	CASRGDPHNEQFF
-	TRBJ2-7	TRBV15	-	TGTGCCACCAGCAGAGGGTCTAGCGAGCAGTACTTC	CATSRGSSEQYF
-	TRBJ2-2	TRBV29-1	-	TGCAGCCTAGCCGGGGACACCGGGGAGCTGTTTTTT	CSLAGDTGELFF
-	TRBJ2-2	TRBV29-1	-	TGCAGCGTTGGGGGCGGGGAGCTGTTTTTT	CSVGGGELFF
few	TRBJ2-6	TRBV22-1	-	TGTCCTGGGAGTTTCGTGCGCGAACAAAGTCGGGCCAACGTCCTGACTTTC	CPGSFVREQSRANVLTF
-	TRBJ1-3	TRBV10-1	TRBD1	TGCGCCAGGACAGGGTTCACCCGCCACACCATATATTTT	CARTGFTRHTIYF
-	TRBJ1-2	TRBV7-8	-	TGTGCCAGCGTGTCGGGACACTCTCTCCTATCGGGTGGCTACACCTTC	CASVSGHSLLSGGYTF
-	TRBJ2-3	TRBV27	-	TGTGCCAGCAGTTTATCGAATTTTCCCCCCTCGGGTAGCACAGATACGCAGTATTTT	CASSLSNFPPSGSTDTQYF
-	TRBJ1-1	TRBV11-1	-	TGTGCCAGCAGCTTTTGGGAGGGCACTGAAGCTTTCTTT	CASSFWEGTEAFF
-	TRBJ2-1	TRBV19	TRBD2	TGTGCCAGTAGTGCCTTAGCGGGAGTTCTCAATGAGCAGTTCTTC	CASSALAGVLNEQFF
-	TRBJ1-4	TRBV4-3	-	TGCGCCAGCAGCCAAGAAGGGGGGCACGGTGAAAAACTGTTTTTT	CASSQEGGHGEKLFF
-	TRBJ2-1	TRBV14	-	TGTGCCAGCAGCTTGGGTGGCTATCGGACCTACAATGAGCAGTTCTTC	CASSLGGYRTYNEQFF
-	TRBJ1-1	TRBV28	-	TGTGCCAGCAGTTTTAAAGAGAACACTGAAGCTTTCTTT	CASSFKENTEAFF
-	TRBJ1-1	TRBV6-1	-	TGTGCCAGCAGTGAACTTACCGGACCCCTGAACACTGAAGCTTTCTTT	CASSELTGPLNTEAFF
-	TRBJ2-7	TRBV7-9	-	TGTGCCAGCAGCTTACACAGGAACGAGCAGTACTTC	CASSLHRNEQYF
once	TRBJ2-5	TRBV7-6	TRBD1	TGTGCCAGCAGCTTGGGACAGGGCCCAGAGACCCAGTACTTC	CASSLGQGPETQYF
-	TRBJ2-3	TRBV28	-	TGTGCCAGCAGTCCAGGGGAGCGGGACACAGATACGCAGTATTTT	CASSPGERDTDTQYF
-	TRBJ1-2	TRBV20-1	-	TGCAGTGCTAAGGGGGACTATGGCTACACCTTC	CSAKGDYGYTF
-	TRBJ2-7	TRBV30	TRBD1	TGTGCCTGGGAGGGGACAGGGGGCCACGAGCAGTACTTC	CAWEGTGGHEQYF
-	TRBJ1-1	TRBV7-2	-	TGTGCCAGCAGCTTAGGTGACAGCCCGAGGCTATTT	CASSLGDSPRLF
-	TRBJ1-5	TRBV28	-	TGTGCCAGCAGTTTATCTGAAGAGAATCAGCCCCAGCATTTT	CASSLSEENQPQHF
-	TRBJ2-3	TRBV9	TRBD2	TGTGCCAGCAGCGTAGACGGGACTAGGATGGGTACGCAGTATTTT	CASSVDGTRMGTQYF
-	TRBJ2-7	TRBV11-3	-	TGTGCCAGCAGTTACGCGACAGCCTACGAGCAGTACTTC	CASSYATAYEQYF
-	TRBJ1-5	TRBV28	-	TGTGCCAGCAGTTTGGGGACACATCAGCCCCAGCATTTT	CASSLGTHQPQHF